This TCR beta chain is drawn from a study of CD8 T cells in Susac syndrome. The multiple sclerosis control group was made up of treatment-naive patients with stable or active relapsing-remitting disease. Random hexamers were used to reverse transcribe an amount of about 0.45 to 1 ug RNA. TCR beta CDR3 was amplified by immunoSEQ multiplex PCR. This amplification extended across 54 Vbeta and 13 Jbeta segments. TCRdb fed the immunoSEQ multiplex PCR reads into MiXCR, producing one record per CDR3 protein. The data contain about 180,000 distinct CDR3 sequences, 90% to 97% of them singletons. Sequenced input: CD4+ T cells from PBMCs. This clonotype was sampled from a human donor with multiple sclerosis.

CDR3 protein: CASSDSRFYGYTF. CDR3 DNA sequence: TGTGCCAGCAGTGACAGCCGGTTCTATGGCTACACCTTC. The chain joins TRBV27 to TRBJ1-2; D may be TRBD1 (5 bases). Trimming shortened V by 5 bases and J by 4 bases, and 11 bases separated the two germline ends. The CDR3 is 13 amino acids. The V gene's germline CDR1 is MNHEY and CDR2 SMNVEV (reference sequence).